The 8 T cell receptor beta chains presented below share a single source sample, sequenced in a study of shared clonotypes between healthy human individuals. TCRdb's table, derived via immunoSEQ multiplex PCR, lists solely in-frame clones and lacks some. The sample includes some 380,000 clones, around 96% of them seen just once. Sequenced sample: memory CD8+ T cells sorted from blood. Subset denoted: CD45RO+ cells pooled with CCR7-negative TemRA cells. The receptors come from a man aged 25-45 years in good health.

V is TRBV10-1 and J is TRBJ1-2; tentatively, D is TRBD1 (6 bases). From germline, CDR1 is WNHNN and CDR2 SYGVQD (reference sequence). This CDR3 has 13 residues. Trimming left V 9 bases short and J 3 bases short, with 14 bases between. Written as DNA, the CDR3 is TGCGCCAGGATAGAACAGGGATACTATGGCTACACCTTC. This sequence encodes CARIEQGYYGYTF.

The chain has TRBV10-3 and TRBJ2-7; D is possibly TRBD1 (5 bases). The V end was cut by 0 bases, the J end by 4 bases, with 16 bases between. CDR3 length equals 16 residues. Germline V gene sequence: CDR1 ENHRY, CDR2 SYGVKD. The CDR3 loop reads CAISESKTAPGYEQYF. CDR3 nucleotides: TGTGCCATCAGTGAGTCGAAGACCGCCCCAGGGTACGAGCAGTACTTC.

Only one count was recorded for this clone. The rearrangement joins TRBV5-1 to TRBJ1-3; D may be TRBD1 (6 bases). The V gene's germline CDR1 is SGHRS and CDR2 YFSETQ. The CDR3 runs 16 residues. The ends were cut back, 3 bases at V and 0 bases at J, with 13 bases in the middle. This CDR3 reads CASSSDRPISGNTIYF. CDR3 coding DNA: TGCGCCAGCAGCTCCGACAGGCCGATCTCTGGAAACACCATATATTTT.

The chain uses TRBV7-9 and TRBJ2-3, with 7 bases identical to TRBD2. Germline V CDR1 and CDR2: SEHNR, FQNEAQ (reference sequence). This CDR3 contains 17 residues. Trimming at V came to 3 bases and at J to 2 bases, leaving 11 bases not matched to a gene. For the CDR3, the DNA is TGTGCCAGCAGCTTCGGTGGTGGGGGGGGATTCACAGATACGCAGTATTTT. Its protein is CASSFGGGGGFTDTQYF. The variable domain in full, with the rest retrieved from reference TRBV7-9 and TRBJ2-3, is DTGVSQNPRHKITKRGQNVTFRCDPISEHNRLYWYRQTLGQGPEFLTYFQNEAQLEKSRLLSDRFSAERPKGSFSTLEIQRTEQGDSAMYLCASSFGGGGGFTDTQYFGPGTRLTVL.

This clone appeared once. This chain links TRBV7-2 with TRBJ2-7; D uncertain. The CDR3 totals 15 residues. V lost 1 base and J lost 6, with 16 bases in between. Germline V gives CDR1 SGHTA, CDR2 FQGNSA. CDR3 DNA sequence: TGTGCCAGCAGCTTAGTATCGAGTGGTGCCGGCGAGCAGTACTTC. It is translated as CASSLVSSGAGEQYF.

The chain has TRBV2 and TRBJ1-5; D perhaps matches TRBD1 (6 bases). CDR1 and CDR2 from the germline V gene are SNHLY and FYNNEI. CDR3 size: 16 residues. V lost 0 bases to trimming and J lost 2 bases, with 11 bases between them. CDR3 loop: CASSEARAGGNQPQHF. Written as DNA, the CDR3 is TGTGCCAGCAGTGAAGCGCGGGCAGGGGGCAATCAGCCCCAGCATTTT.

V gene TRBV5-6 combines with J gene TRBJ2-1, with D possibly matching TRBD1 (6 bases). CDR1 is SGHDT, CDR2 YYEEEE, per germline. The CDR3 loop spans 14 amino acids. Trimming left V 7 bases short and J 8 bases short, with 19 bases between. The DNA of the CDR3 is TGTGCCAGCTCGGATGGACAGTTTGGCGATGAGCAGTTCTTC. It is translated as CASSDGQFGDEQFF.

The J gene is TRBJ1-5, the V gene TRBV2, with 11 bases identical to TRBD1. This CDR3 has 17 amino acids. The V gene's germline CDR1 is SNHLY and CDR2 FYNNEI. V shed 6 bases and J 0 bases; nucleotides not matched to a gene: 7. CDR3 DNA: TGTGCCAGCAGGGGGGGACAGGGGGACTATAGCAATCAGCCCCAGCATTTT. It translates to CASRGGQGDYSNQPQHF.